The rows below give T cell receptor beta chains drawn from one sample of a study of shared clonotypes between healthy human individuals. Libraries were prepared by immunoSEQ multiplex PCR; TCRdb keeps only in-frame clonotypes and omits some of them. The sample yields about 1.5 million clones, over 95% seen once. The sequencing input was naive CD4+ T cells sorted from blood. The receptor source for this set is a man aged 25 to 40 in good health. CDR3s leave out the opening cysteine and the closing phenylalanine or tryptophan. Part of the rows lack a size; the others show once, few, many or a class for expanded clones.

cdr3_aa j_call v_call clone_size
ATSRRPLVVGETQY TRBJ2-5 TRBV15 -
ASSEQYRTGELF TRBJ2-2 TRBV6-4 -
ASSPLVAAGVSNEQF TRBJ2-1 TRBV18 -
ASTTLGGTNEQF TRBJ2-1 TRBV19 -
ASSAQGYEQY TRBJ2-7 TRBV5-1 -
AWSLLPPKLF TRBJ1-4 TRBV30 -
ASSYSKINEKLF TRBJ1-4 TRBV6-6 -
ASSTTSGSINEQF TRBJ2-1 TRBV5-1 -
ASSSTAPQETQY TRBJ2-5 TRBV7-2 -
ASSLRGEIPRTQY TRBJ2-5 TRBV27 -
ASSRWGTGGYEQY TRBJ2-7 TRBV28 -
ASSPRRHSNTEAF TRBJ1-1 TRBV7-2 once
ATSRDERYEQY TRBJ2-7 TRBV15 -
ASSLTTPERF TRBJ2-1 TRBV11-2 -
ASSPTRTPTDTQY TRBJ2-3 TRBV18 -
ASSPGLAGSGGELF TRBJ2-2 TRBV5-8 -